This TCR beta chain is drawn from a study of cytomegalovirus exposure and HLA in healthy donors. The study's findings and limits: Cytomegalovirus association was assigned to more than 150 TCR beta chains. There was a cluster of highly shared sequence variants that was likely a sequencing artifact. Usually a TCR sequence was rare, but some public TCRs were found in many donors. It was reportedly the case that the classifier diagnosed cytomegalovirus status with high specificity and sensitivity.

The PCR used 60 Vbeta and 13 Jbeta primers. Measured with immunoSEQ multiplex PCR; TCRdb has only the in-frame clones, and not every one. There are roughly 69,000 clones in the sample, with approximately 1.6% held by the top ten. On this clone itself: Its cognate antigen is unknown.

The sample consisted of PBMCs. The sequence was collected from a woman under 40 in good health and CMV-seronegative.

CDR3 DNA: TGTGCCAGCAGGGGGAAGACAGTGGGCGGTATATGGACTTTCTTT. Residues: CASRGKTVGGIWTFF. This sequence joins TRBV2 and TRBJ1-1; possible D gene TRBD1, 5 bases. The CDR3 is 15 residues long. Germline V CDR1 and CDR2: SNHLY, FYNNEI. The ends were cut back, 6 bases at V and 12 bases at J, with 26 bases in the middle.